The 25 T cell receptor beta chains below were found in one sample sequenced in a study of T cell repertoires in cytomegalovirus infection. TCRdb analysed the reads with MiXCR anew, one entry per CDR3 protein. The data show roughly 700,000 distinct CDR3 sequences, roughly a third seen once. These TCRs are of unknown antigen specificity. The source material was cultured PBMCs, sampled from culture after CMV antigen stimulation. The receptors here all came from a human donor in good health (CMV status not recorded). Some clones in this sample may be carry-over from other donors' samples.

The CDR3 DNA is TGTGCCAGCATCAATGAGGGCGGCGGAGCCAATCAGCCCCAGCATTTT. Residues: CASINEGGGANQPQHF. The chain has TRBV11-2 and TRBJ1-5; D ambiguous. Trimming removed 7 bases from V and 3 bases from J, with 19 bases in between. CDR3 size: 16 residues. The germline gives CDR1 SGHAT, CDR2 FQNNGV.

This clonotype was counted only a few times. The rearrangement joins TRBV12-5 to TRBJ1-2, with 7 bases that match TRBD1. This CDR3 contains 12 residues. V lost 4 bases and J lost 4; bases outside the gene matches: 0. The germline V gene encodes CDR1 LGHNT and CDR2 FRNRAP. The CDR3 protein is CASGWDSYGYTF. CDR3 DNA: TGTGCTAGTGGTTGGGACAGCTATGGCTACACCTTC.

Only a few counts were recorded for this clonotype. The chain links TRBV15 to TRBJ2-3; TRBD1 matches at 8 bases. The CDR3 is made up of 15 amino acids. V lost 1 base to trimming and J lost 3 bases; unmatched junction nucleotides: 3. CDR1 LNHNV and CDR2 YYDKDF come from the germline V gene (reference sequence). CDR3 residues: CATSRGTGLTDTQYF. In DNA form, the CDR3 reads TGTGCCACCAGCAGAGGGACAGGGCTGACAGATACGCAGTATTTT. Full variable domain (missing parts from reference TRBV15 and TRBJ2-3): DAMVIQNPRYQVTQFGKPVTLSCSQTLNHNVMYWYQQKSSQAPKLLFHYYDKDFNNEADTPDNFQSRRPNTSFCFLDIRSPGLGDTAMYLCATSRGTGLTDTQYFGPGTRLTVL.

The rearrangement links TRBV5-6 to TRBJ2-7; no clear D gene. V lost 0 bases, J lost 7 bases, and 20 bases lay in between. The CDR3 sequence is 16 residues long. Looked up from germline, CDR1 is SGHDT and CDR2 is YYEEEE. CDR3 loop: CASSLGGWAPSGEQYF. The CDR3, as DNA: TGTGCCAGCAGCTTGGGGGGATGGGCCCCCTCCGGGGAGCAGTACTTC.

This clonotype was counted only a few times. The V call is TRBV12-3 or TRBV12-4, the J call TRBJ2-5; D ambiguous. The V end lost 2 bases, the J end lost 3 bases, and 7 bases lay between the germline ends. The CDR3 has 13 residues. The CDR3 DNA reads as TGTGCCAGCAGTTTATGGGCAGAAGAGACCCAGTACTTC. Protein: CASSLWAEETQYF.

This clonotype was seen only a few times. CDR3 sequence (DNA): TGTGCCAGCAGCCAAGAGAGGGGGAGCAATCAGCCCCAGCATTTT. It yields the protein CASSQERGSNQPQHF. The J gene is TRBJ1-5, the V gene TRBV4-2; D is possibly TRBD1 (6 bases). The ends were cut back, 0 bases at V and 1 base at J, with 7 bases in the middle. The germline gives CDR1 LGHNA, CDR2 YNFKEQ. CDR3 length equals 15 residues.

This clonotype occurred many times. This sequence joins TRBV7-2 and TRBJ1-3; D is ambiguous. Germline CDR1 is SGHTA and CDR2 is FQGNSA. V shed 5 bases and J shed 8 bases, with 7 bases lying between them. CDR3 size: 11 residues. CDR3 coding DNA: TGTGCCAGCAGCCGCAGAGACACCATATATTTT. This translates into CASSRRDTIYF.

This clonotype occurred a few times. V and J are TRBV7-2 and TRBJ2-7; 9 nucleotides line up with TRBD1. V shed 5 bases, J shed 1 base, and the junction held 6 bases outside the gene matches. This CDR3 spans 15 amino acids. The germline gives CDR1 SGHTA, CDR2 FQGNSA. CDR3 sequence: CASSVRTGDSYEQYF. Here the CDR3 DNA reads TGTGCCAGCAGCGTTCGGACAGGGGATTCCTACGAGCAGTACTTC.

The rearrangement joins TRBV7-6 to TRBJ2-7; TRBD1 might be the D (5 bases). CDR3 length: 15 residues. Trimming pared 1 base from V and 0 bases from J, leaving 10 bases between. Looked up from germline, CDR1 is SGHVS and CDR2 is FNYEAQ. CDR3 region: CASSLVGVSSYEQYF. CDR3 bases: TGTGCCAGCAGCTTAGTAGGGGTAAGCTCCTACGAGCAGTACTTC.

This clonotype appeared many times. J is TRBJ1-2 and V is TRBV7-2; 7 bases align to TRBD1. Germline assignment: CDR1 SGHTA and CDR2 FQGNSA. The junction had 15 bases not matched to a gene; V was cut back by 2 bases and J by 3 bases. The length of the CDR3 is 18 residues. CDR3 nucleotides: TGTGCCAGCAGCTTACGGGCTGCCCCACAGGGGCCTGACTATGGCTACACCTTC. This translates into CASSLRAAPQGPDYGYTF.

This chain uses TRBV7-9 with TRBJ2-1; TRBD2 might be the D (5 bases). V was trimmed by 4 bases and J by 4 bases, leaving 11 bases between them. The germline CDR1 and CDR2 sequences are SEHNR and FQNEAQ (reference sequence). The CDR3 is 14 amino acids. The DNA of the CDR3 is TGTGCCAGCAGCTCGGGGAACCTATACAATGAGCAGTTCTTC. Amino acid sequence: CASSSGNLYNEQFF. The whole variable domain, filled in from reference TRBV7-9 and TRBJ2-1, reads DTGVSQNPRHKITKRGQNVTFRCDPISEHNRLYWYRQTLGQGPEFLTYFQNEAQLEKSRLLSDRFSAERPKGSFSTLEIQRTEQGDSAMYLCASSSGNLYNEQFFGPGTRLTVL.

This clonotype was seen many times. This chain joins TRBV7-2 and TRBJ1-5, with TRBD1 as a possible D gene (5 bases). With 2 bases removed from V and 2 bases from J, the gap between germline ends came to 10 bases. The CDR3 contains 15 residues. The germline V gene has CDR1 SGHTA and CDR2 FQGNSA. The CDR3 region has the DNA TGTGCCAGCAGCTTAACCCCAGGGCGCAATCAGCCCCAGCATTTT. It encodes CASSLTPGRNQPQHF.

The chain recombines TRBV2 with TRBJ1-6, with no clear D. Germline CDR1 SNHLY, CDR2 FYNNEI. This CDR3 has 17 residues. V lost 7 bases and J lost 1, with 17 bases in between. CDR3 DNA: TGTGCCAGCAAGAGGACTGGCGGTGGGTCCTATAATTCACCCCTCCACTTT. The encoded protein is CASKRTGGGSYNSPLHF. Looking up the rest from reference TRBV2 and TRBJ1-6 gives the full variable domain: EPEVTQTPSHQVTQMGQEVILRCVPISNHLYFYWYRQILGQKVEFLVSFYNNEISEKSEIFDDQFSVERPDGSNFTLKIRSTKLEDSAMYFCASKRTGGGSYNSPLHFGNGTRLTVT.

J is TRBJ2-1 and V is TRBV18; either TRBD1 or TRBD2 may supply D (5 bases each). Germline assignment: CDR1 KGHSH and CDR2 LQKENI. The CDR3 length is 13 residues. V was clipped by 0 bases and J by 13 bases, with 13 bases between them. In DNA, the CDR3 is TGTGCCAGCTCACCACCTGGACGAGGGACCCAGTTCTTC. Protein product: CASSPPGRGTQFF.

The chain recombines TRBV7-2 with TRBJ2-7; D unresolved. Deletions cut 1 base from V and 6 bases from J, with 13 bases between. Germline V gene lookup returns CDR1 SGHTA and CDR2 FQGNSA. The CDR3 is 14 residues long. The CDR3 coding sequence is TGTGCCAGCAGCTTAGAAATCGCGCAGCTCGAGCAGTACTTC. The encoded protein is CASSLEIAQLEQYF.

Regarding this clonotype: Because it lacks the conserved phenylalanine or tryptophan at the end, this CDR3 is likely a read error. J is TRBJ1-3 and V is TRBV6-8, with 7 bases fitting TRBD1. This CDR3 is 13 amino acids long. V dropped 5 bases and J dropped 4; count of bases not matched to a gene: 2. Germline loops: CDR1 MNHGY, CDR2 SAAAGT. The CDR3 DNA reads TGTGCCAGCAGTCGGACAGGCGGAAACACCATATATTGT. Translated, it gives CASSRTGGNTIYC.

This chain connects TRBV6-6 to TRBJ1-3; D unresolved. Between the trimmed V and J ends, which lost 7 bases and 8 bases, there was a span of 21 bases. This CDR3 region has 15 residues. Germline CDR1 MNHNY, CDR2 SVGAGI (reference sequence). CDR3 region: CASTPRAGVGDTIYF. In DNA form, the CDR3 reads TGTGCCAGCACCCCTAGGGCCGGGGTCGGCGACACCATATATTTT.

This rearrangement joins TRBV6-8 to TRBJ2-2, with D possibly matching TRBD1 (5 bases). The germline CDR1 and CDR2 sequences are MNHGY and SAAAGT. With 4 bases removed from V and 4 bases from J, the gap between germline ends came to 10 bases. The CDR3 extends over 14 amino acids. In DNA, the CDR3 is TGTGCCAGCAGTTCAAAGGGGTCCACCGGGGAGCTGTTTTTT. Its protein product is CASSSKGSTGELFF.

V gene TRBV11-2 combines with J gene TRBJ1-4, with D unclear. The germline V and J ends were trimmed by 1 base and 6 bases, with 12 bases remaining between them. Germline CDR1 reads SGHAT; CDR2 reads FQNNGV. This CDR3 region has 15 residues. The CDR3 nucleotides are TGTGCCAGCAGCTTAGGATCCGGGTGGGATGAAAAACTGTTTTTT. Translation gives CASSLGSGWDEKLFF. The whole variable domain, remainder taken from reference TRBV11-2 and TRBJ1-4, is EAGVAQSPRYKIIEKRQSVAFWCNPISGHATLYWYQQILGQGPKLLIQFQNNGVVDDSQLPKDRFSAERLKGVDSTLKIQPAKLEDSAVYLCASSLGSGWDEKLFFGSGTQLSVL.

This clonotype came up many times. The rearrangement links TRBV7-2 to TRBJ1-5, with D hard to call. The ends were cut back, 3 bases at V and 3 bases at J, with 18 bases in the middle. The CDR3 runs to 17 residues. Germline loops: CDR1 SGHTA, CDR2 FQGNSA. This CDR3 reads CASSFLLWGYDNQPQHF. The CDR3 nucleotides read TGTGCCAGCAGCTTTCTCTTATGGGGATATGACAATCAGCCCCAGCATTTT. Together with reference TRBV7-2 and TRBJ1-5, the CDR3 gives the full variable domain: GAGVSQSPSNKVTEKGKDVELRCDPISGHTALYWYRQSLGQGLEFLIYFQGNSAPDKSGLPSDRFSAERTGGSVSTLTIQRTQQEDSAVYLCASSFLLWGYDNQPQHFGDGTRLSIL.

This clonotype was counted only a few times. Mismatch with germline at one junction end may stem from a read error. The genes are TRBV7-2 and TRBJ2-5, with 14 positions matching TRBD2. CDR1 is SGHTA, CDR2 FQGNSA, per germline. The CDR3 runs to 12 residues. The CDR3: CASSSGLAGEAF. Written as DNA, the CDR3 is TGTGCCAGCAGCTCGGGACTAGCGGGAGAGGCCTTC.

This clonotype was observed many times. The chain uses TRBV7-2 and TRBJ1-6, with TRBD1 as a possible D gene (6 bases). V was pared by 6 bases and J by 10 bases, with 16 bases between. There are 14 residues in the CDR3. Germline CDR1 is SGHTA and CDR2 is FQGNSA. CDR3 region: CASRRGGGVSPLHF. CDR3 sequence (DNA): TGTGCCAGCAGAAGAGGAGGGGGGGTCTCACCCCTCCACTTT. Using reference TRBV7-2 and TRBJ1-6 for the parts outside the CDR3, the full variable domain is GAGVSQSPSNKVTEKGKDVELRCDPISGHTALYWYRQSLGQGLEFLIYFQGNSAPDKSGLPSDRFSAERTGGSVSTLTIQRTQQEDSAVYLCASRRGGGVSPLHFGNGTRLTVT.

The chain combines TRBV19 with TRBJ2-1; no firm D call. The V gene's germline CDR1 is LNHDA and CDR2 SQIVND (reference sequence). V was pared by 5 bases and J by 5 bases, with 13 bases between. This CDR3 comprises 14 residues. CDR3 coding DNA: TGTGCCAGTAGTGGCCGCATCAAGAACAATGAGCAGTTCTTC. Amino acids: CASSGRIKNNEQFF.

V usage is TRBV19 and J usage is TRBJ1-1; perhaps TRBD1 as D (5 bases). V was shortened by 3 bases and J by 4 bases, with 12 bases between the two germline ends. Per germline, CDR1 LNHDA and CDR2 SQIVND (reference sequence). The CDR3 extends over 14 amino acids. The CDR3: CASSMGGGGTEAFF. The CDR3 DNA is TGTGCCAGTAGTATGGGGGGTGGCGGCACTGAAGCTTTCTTT.

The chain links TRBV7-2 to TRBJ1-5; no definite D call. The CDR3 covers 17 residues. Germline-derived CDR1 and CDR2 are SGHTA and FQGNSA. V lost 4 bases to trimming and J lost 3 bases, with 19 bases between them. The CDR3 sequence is CASSSGSELWNNQPQHF. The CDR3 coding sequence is TGTGCCAGCAGCTCGGGGTCTGAGCTATGGAACAATCAGCCCCAGCATTTT.